The 15 T cell receptor beta chains presented below share a single source sample, sequenced in a study of cytomegalovirus exposure and HLA in healthy donors. PCR primers comprised 60 Vbeta and 13 Jbeta primers. The protocol was immunoSEQ multiplex PCR, while the TCRdb copy is restricted to in-frame clones and leaves out a portion. The data show roughly 100,000 clones, with 70% to 75% seen just once and 2.5% to 3% held by the top ten. The sample comprised PBMCs. These receptor sequences come from a female donor in good health and CMV-seronegative.

This CDR3 reads CATSRKSGSGADTQYF. CDR3 nucleotide sequence: TGTGCCACCAGCAGGAAGAGCGGGAGCGGGGCAGATACGCAGTATTTT. The chain carries TRBV15 and TRBJ2-3; 8 bases are a match to TRBD2. Germline-derived CDR1 and CDR2 are LNHNV and YYDKDF (reference sequence). Trimming cost V 3 bases and J 4 bases; bases outside gene matches: 9. The CDR3 has 16 residues.

This rearrangement joins TRBV19 to TRBJ1-2; the match to TRBD1 covers 10 bases. Germline values: CDR1 LNHDA, CDR2 SQIVND (reference sequence). This CDR3 comprises 15 residues. The J segment lost 4 bases and the V segment lost 5 bases, leaving 7 bases of the junction unmatched. The CDR3 nucleotides read TGTGCCAGTAGTCCGACAGGGGGCGCGATCTATGGCTACACCTTC. This sequence encodes CASSPTGGAIYGYTF.

The CDR3 loop is CASSATGNQPQHF. CDR3 DNA sequence: TGTGCCAGCAGTGCCACAGGGAATCAGCCCCAGCATTTT. The chain joins TRBV27 to TRBJ1-5, with D perhaps TRBD1 (6 bases). V lost 5 bases and J 4 bases, leaving 9 bases between the germline ends. Germline V lookup: CDR1 MNHEY, CDR2 SMNVEV (reference sequence). The CDR3 consists of 13 residues.

The CDR3 is CASSQEWAASDTQYF. In DNA, the CDR3 is TGCGCCAGCAGCCAAGAGTGGGCCGCGTCAGATACGCAGTATTTT. The chain carries TRBV4-3 and TRBJ2-3; the D is unclear. CDR3 size: 15 residues. Trimming removed 0 bases at V and 4 bases at J, with 11 bases between. CDR1 and CDR2 from the germline V gene are LGHNA and YSLEER.

The chain couples TRBV30 to TRBJ2-1, with TRBD2 matching 8 bases. Germline-derived CDR1 and CDR2 are GTSNPN and SVGIG (reference sequence). The J segment lost 7 bases and the V segment lost 2 bases, leaving 13 bases of the junction unmatched. The CDR3 consists of 16 residues. CDR3 residues: CAWSLAGPPARNEQFF. The CDR3 bases are TGTGCCTGGAGTTTAGCGGGACCCCCCGCCCGGAATGAGCAGTTCTTC.

In regard to this clone: Germline is not matched at one junction end, which may reflect a read error. Other nucleotide sequences in the sample specify the same CDR3. The chain joins TRBV6-5 to TRBJ2-7; 10 bases fit TRBD2. Germline assignment: CDR1 MNHEY and CDR2 SVGAGI. The CDR3 is 16 amino acids. In DNA, the CDR3 is TGTGCCAGCAGTTACTCGACTAGCGGGCAACCCTACGAACAGTACTTC. It translates to CASSYSTSGQPYEQYF.

The chain is built from TRBV9 and TRBJ2-7; 7 bases map to TRBD1. Germline lookup yields CDR1 SGDLS and CDR2 YYNGEE. With V trimmed by 4 bases and J by 2 bases, 12 bases remained unmatched. CDR3 length: 16 residues. CDR3 sequence: CASSLSGQEPTYEQYF. The CDR3 DNA sequence: TGTGCCAGCAGCTTATCCGGACAGGAACCAACCTACGAGCAGTACTTC. Drawing the rest from reference TRBV9 and TRBJ2-7, the complete variable domain is DSGVTQTPKHLITATGQRVTLRCSPRSGDLSVYWYQQSLDQGLQFLIQYYNGEERAKGNILERFSAQQFPDLHSELNLSSLELGDSALYFCASSLSGQEPTYEQYFGPGTRLTVT.

Written as DNA, the CDR3 is TGTGCCAGAAGCTTGGGTGTCGGACTAGCGGAAAATGAGCAGTTCTTC. As protein: CARSLGVGLAENEQFF. The V call is TRBV5-3, the J call TRBJ2-1; 10 bases fit TRBD2. TRBV5-3 is known as an ORF, though its function is uncertain. The length of the CDR3 is 16 residues. V lost 0 bases and J lost 7; bases outside the gene matches: 7.

The rearrangement uses TRBV5-1 and TRBJ1-4; D is unresolved. Trimming cost V 4 bases and J 8 bases, with 15 bases left between them. Germline V lookup: CDR1 SGHRS, CDR2 YFSETQ. This CDR3 contains 14 residues. The CDR3 loop reads CASSPGREGEKLFF. The CDR3 DNA sequence: TGCGCCAGCAGCCCTGGACGGGAGGGAGAAAAACTGTTTTTT.

The rearrangement joins TRBV5-4 to TRBJ2-1; perhaps TRBD2 as D (6 bases). Trimming left V 0 bases short and J 1 base short, with 11 bases between. The germline CDR1 and CDR2 sequences are SGHNT and YYREEE (reference sequence). The CDR3 contains 16 residues. In DNA, the CDR3 is TGTGCCAGCAGCTTGGGGTCCGGGGGATCCTACAATGAGCAGTTCTTC. Residues: CASSLGSGGSYNEQFF. Full variable domain (missing parts from reference TRBV5-4 and TRBJ2-1): ETGVTQSPTHLIKTRGQQVTLRCSSQSGHNTVSWYQQALGQGPQFIFQYYREEENGRGNFPPRFSGLQFPNYSSELNVNALELDDSALYLCASSLGSGGSYNEQFFGPGTRLTVL.

The J gene is TRBJ2-7, the V gene TRBV5-1; possibly TRBD1 for D (7 bases). CDR3 length: 15 residues. Trimming cost V 0 bases and J 3 bases, with 13 bases left between them. From germline, CDR1 is SGHRS and CDR2 YFSETQ. For the CDR3, the DNA is TGCGCCAGCAGCTTGGCGGCAGGGGGGATCTACGAGCAGTACTTC. Protein product: CASSLAAGGIYEQYF.

The chain combines TRBV30 with TRBJ1-6; the D gene is possibly TRBD1 (6 bases). CDR3 length: 13 amino acids. Germline V gene lookup returns CDR1 GTSNPN and CDR2 SVGIG (reference sequence). Between the trimmed V and J ends, which lost 4 bases and 8 bases, there was a span of 12 bases. Written as DNA, the CDR3 is TGTGCCTGGAATGGGGCAGGGGATTCACCCCTCCACTTT. Its protein product is CAWNGAGDSPLHF.

The V and J genes are TRBV2 and TRBJ2-7, with 9 bases lining up with TRBD1. Germline assignment: CDR1 SNHLY and CDR2 FYNNEI. V shed 5 bases, J shed 0 bases, and the junction held 5 bases outside the gene matches. The CDR3 covers 15 residues. For the CDR3, the DNA is TGTGCCAGCAGTAACGACAGGGGGGACTCCTACGAGCAGTACTTC. The encoded protein is CASSNDRGDSYEQYF. Full variable domain (rest looked up from reference TRBV2 and TRBJ2-7): EPEVTQTPSHQVTQMGQEVILRCVPISNHLYFYWYRQILGQKVEFLVSFYNNEISEKSEIFDDQFSVERPDGSNFTLKIRSTKLEDSAMYFCASSNDRGDSYEQYFGPGTRLTVT.

The chain uses TRBV2 and TRBJ1-2; D is possibly TRBD1 (6 bases). V was pared by 4 bases and J by 2 bases, with 8 bases between. Germline V gives CDR1 SNHLY, CDR2 FYNNEI. The CDR3 is 13 amino acids. CDR3 loop: CASSAGQNYGYTF. The CDR3 region has the DNA TGTGCCAGCAGTGCCGGACAGAACTATGGCTACACCTTC. The full variable domain, rest sourced from reference TRBV2 and TRBJ1-2, is EPEVTQTPSHQVTQMGQEVILRCVPISNHLYFYWYRQILGQKVEFLVSFYNNEISEKSEIFDDQFSVERPDGSNFTLKIRSTKLEDSAMYFCASSAGQNYGYTFGSGTRLTVV.

J is TRBJ1-2 and V is TRBV19; 10 bases fit TRBD1. Germline assignment: CDR1 LNHDA and CDR2 SQIVND (reference sequence). The CDR3 is made up of 13 amino acids. J was trimmed by 7 bases and V by 11 bases; bases with no gene match: 10. Here the CDR3 DNA reads TGTGCCGGCTCGCCAGGGACAGGGGTTGGCTACACCTTC. Protein: CAGSPGTGVGYTF.